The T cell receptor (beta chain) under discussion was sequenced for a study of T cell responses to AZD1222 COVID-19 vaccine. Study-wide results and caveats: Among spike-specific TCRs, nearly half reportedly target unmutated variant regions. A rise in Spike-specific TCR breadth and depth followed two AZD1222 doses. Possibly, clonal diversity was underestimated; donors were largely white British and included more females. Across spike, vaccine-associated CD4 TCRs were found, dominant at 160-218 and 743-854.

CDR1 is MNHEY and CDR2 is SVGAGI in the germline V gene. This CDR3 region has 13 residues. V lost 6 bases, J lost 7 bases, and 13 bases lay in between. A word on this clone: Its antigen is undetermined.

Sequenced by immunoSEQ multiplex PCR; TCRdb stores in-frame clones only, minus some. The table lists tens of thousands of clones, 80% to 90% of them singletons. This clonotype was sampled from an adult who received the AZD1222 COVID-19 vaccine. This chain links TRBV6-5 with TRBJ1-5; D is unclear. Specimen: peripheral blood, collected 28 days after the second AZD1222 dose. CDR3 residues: CASRSNDEQPQHF. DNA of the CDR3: TGTGCCAGCAGAAGTAACGACGAGCAGCCCCAGCATTTT.